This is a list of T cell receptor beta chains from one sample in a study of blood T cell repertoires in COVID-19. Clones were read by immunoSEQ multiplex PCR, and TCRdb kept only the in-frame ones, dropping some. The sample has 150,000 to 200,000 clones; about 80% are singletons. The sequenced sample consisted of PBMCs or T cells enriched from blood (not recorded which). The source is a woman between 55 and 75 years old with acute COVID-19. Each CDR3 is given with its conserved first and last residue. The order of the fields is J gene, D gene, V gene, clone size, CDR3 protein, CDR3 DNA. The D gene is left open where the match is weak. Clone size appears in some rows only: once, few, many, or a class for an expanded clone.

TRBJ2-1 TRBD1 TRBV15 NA CATSRDRDRSYNEQFF TGTGCCACCAGCAGAGACCGGGACAGGTCCTACAATGAGCAGTTCTTC
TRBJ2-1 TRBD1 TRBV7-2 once CASRGQGAYNEQFF TGTGCCAGCAGGGGACAGGGAGCCTACAATGAGCAGTTCTTC
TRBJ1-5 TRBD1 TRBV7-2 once CASSPQGGNQPQHF TGTGCCAGCAGTCCCCAGGGGGGCAATCAGCCCCAGCATTTT
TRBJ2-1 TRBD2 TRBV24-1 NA CATSDPGLAGGPRNEQFF TGTGCCACCAGTGACCCGGGACTAGCGGGAGGGCCGCGGAATGAGCAGTTCTTC
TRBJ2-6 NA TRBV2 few CASKYSGANVLTF TGTGCCAGCAAATACTCTGGGGCCAACGTCCTGACTTTC
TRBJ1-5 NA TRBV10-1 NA CASSEGVNQPQHF TGCGCCAGCAGTGAAGGGGTCAATCAGCCCCAGCATTTT
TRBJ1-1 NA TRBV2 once CASSLGQGSTEAFF TGTGCCAGCAGTCTGGGTCAGGGGAGCACTGAAGCTTTCTTT
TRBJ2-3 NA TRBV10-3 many CAIGELETYTQYF TGTGCCATCGGTGAACTAGAGACTTATACGCAGTATTTT
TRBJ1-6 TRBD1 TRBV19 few CASSIQGANSPLHF TGTGCCAGTAGTATCCAGGGGGCTAATTCACCCCTCCACTTT
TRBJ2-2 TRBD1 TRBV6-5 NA CASGRGPDTGELFF TGTGCCAGCGGCAGGGGGCCGGACACCGGGGAGCTGTTTTTT
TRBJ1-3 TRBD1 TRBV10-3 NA CAISGTGLYSGNTIYF TGTGCCATCAGCGGGACAGGGCTCTACTCTGGAAACACCATATATTTT
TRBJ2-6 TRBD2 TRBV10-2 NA CASSAGGTGANVLTF TGCGCCAGCAGTGCGGGAGGTACAGGGGCCAACGTCCTGACTTTC
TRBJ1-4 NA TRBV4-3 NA CASSHLAGRWGNEKLFF TGCGCCAGCAGCCATCTAGCCGGACGGTGGGGTAATGAAAAACTGTTTTTT
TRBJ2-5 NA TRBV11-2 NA CASSWAGQETQYF TGTGCCAGCAGCTGGGCAGGACAAGAGACCCAGTACTTC
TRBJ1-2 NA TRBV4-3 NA CASSQDVAGNYGYTF TGCGCCAGCAGCCAAGATGTTGCAGGGAACTATGGCTACACCTTC
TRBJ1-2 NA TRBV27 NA CASSKGIRLMNYGYTF TGTGCCAGCAGCAAGGGGATCAGGCTGATGAACTATGGCTACACCTTC
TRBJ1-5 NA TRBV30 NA CAWQPGDGQPQHF TGTGCCTGGCAACCAGGGGACGGGCAGCCCCAGCATTTT
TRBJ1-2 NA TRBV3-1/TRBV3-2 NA CASSQGGYYGYTF TGTGCCAGCAGCCAAGGGGGCTACTATGGCTACACCTTC
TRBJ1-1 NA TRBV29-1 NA CSVRPGGRPNTEAFF TGCAGCGTCCGTCCTGGGGGCAGACCGAACACTGAAGCTTTCTTT
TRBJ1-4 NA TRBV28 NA CASSAGGTTNEKLFF TGTGCCAGCAGTGCCGGTGGTACAACTAATGAAAAACTGTTTTTT
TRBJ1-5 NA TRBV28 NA CASSFEGGLVNQPQHF TGTGCCAGCAGTTTTGAGGGGGGGTTGGTCAATCAGCCCCAGCATTTT
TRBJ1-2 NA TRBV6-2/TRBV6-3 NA CASSFDIYGYTF TGTGCCAGCAGTTTCGACATTTATGGCTACACCTTC
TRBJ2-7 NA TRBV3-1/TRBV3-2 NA CASSPPSITFPPHEQYF TGTGCCAGCAGTCCGCCTAGCATCACCTTCCCCCCCCACGAGCAGTACTTC